The 32 T cell receptor beta chains in this list originate from one sample, sequenced in a study of Ad26.COV2.S vaccination and SARS-CoV-2 variants. As for treatment: around 19 received Ad26.COV2.S at low or high dose, single or two shots; a few received placebo; per-sample allocation not given. The samples date from day 63 after the first vaccine or placebo injection. Clones were sequenced by immunoSEQ multiplex PCR, and TCRdb holds only the in-frame ones, with some missing. The table records 350,000 to 400,000 clones, 70% to 90% of them present only once. The starting material was peripheral blood, obtained in a trial of Ad26.COV2.S vaccine versus placebo. Receptor source: a person between 18 and 65 years old who received the Ad26.COV2.S COVID-19 vaccine or a placebo.

This clone was seen just once. The chain carries TRBV20-1 and TRBJ2-7; TRBD1 agrees at 7 bases. The CDR3 runs 14 residues. Germline CDR1 and CDR2: DFQATT and SNEGSKA (reference sequence). The J segment lost 4 bases and the V segment lost 3 bases, leaving 9 bases of the junction unmatched. CDR3 in amino acids: CSASLGGSLYEQYF. The CDR3 DNA sequence: TGCAGTGCTAGTTTAGGGGGCTCGCTATACGAGCAGTACTTC.

The rearrangement uses TRBV7-9 and TRBJ2-7; D is unresolved. CDR1 and CDR2 from the germline V gene are SEHNR and FQNEAQ (reference sequence). The V gene lost 2 bases and the J gene lost 5 bases, with 7 bases spanning the gap. The CDR3 covers 12 residues. CDR3 loop: CASSLRVDEQYF. As DNA, the CDR3 is TGTGCCAGCAGCTTAAGGGTCGACGAGCAGTACTTC.

This chain connects TRBV4-3 to TRBJ1-6; D gene uncertain. CDR1 and CDR2 from the germline V gene are LGHNA and YSLEER. Trimming stripped 1 base from V and 3 bases from J, with 7 bases between. The CDR3 sequence is 15 residues long. The CDR3 spells CASSQVARYNSPLHF. The CDR3 DNA is TGCGCCAGCAGCCAAGTGGCCCGCTATAATTCACCCCTCCACTTT.

CDR3 amino acids: CASSQEWGNTEAFF. In nucleotides, the CDR3 is TGTGCCAGCAGCCAAGAATGGGGAAACACTGAAGCTTTCTTT. V is TRBV14 and J is TRBJ1-1; D not certain. V dropped 0 bases and J dropped 2 bases, with 7 bases sitting between them. This CDR3 region has 14 residues. Germline CDR1 and CDR2: SGHDN and FVKESK.

J is TRBJ2-7 and V is TRBV6-2 or TRBV6-3; the D gene is possibly TRBD1 (6 bases). Germline-derived CDR1 and CDR2 are MNHEY and SVGEGT. The ends were cut back, 5 bases at V and 7 bases at J, with 9 bases in the middle. The CDR3 is 11 residues long. Here the CDR3 DNA reads TGTGCCAGCAGTACAACAGGGGAGCAGTACTTC. Protein sequence: CASSTTGEQYF.

V and J are TRBV7-8 and TRBJ2-3; 10 nucleotides align to TRBD2. Trimming at V came to 5 bases and at J to 8 bases, leaving 13 bases not matched to a gene. CDR3 length: 16 residues. Germline V gene data show CDR1 as SGHVS and CDR2 as FQNEAQ. CDR3 residues: CASSLLAGGLMGTQYF. The CDR3 DNA reads TGTGCCAGCAGCCTTTTAGCGGGGGGACTCATGGGTACGCAGTATTTT.

This chain uses TRBV2 with TRBJ2-5; 8 bases align to TRBD2. The CDR3 length is 16 residues. Germline V gene data show CDR1 as SNHLY and CDR2 as FYNNEI. V lost 6 bases and J lost 3; bases outside the gene matches: 12. The CDR3 region has the DNA TGTGCCAGCAGACCCTTATCGGGGGGGAGGAAAGAGACCCAGTACTTC. This encodes CASRPLSGGRKETQYF. Drawing the rest from reference TRBV2 and TRBJ2-5, the complete variable domain is EPEVTQTPSHQVTQMGQEVILRCVPISNHLYFYWYRQILGQKVEFLVSFYNNEISEKSEIFDDQFSVERPDGSNFTLKIRSTKLEDSAMYFCASRPLSGGRKETQYFGPGTRLLVL.

This chain links TRBV10-1 with TRBJ1-1; possible D gene TRBD1, 5 bases. The V gene lost 9 bases and the J gene lost 8 bases, with 13 bases spanning the gap. Germline loops: CDR1 WNHNN, CDR2 SYGVQD (reference sequence). The length of the CDR3 is 11 residues. The CDR3 sequence: CARKRGSEAFF. Written as DNA, the CDR3 is TGCGCCAGGAAGAGGGGATCGGAAGCTTTCTTT.

The genes are TRBV6-5 and TRBJ2-6; possibly TRBD1 for D (5 bases). The ends were cut back, 6 bases at V and 0 bases at J, with 9 bases in the middle. CDR1 and CDR2 from the germline V gene are MNHEY and SVGAGI. CDR3 length: 15 amino acids. For the CDR3, the DNA is TGTGCCAGCAGCCTCGACAGCTCTGGGGCCAACGTCCTGACTTTC. Amino acid sequence: CASSLDSSGANVLTF.

The gene calls are TRBV24-1 and TRBJ2-5, with D hard to call. The CDR3 sequence is 13 residues long. Germline V gives CDR1 KGHDR, CDR2 SFDVKD. Trimming removed 0 bases from V and 1 base from J, with 2 bases in between. This CDR3 reads CATSDLSQETQYF. The CDR3 DNA is TGTGCCACCAGTGATTTGTCCCAAGAGACCCAGTACTTC.

The chain has TRBV7-8 and TRBJ1-2, with D possibly being TRBD1 (5 bases). CDR1 SGHVS and CDR2 FQNEAQ come from the germline V gene. Trimming pared 5 bases from V and 8 bases from J, leaving 18 bases between. The CDR3 is made up of 14 amino acids. Here the CDR3 reads CASSRYQGSIGYTF. The CDR3 region has the DNA TGTGCCAGCAGCAGATACCAGGGTTCTATCGGCTACACCTTC.

V is TRBV4-3 and J is TRBJ1-2; D is possibly TRBD1 (5 bases). Germline V lookup: CDR1 LGHNA, CDR2 YSLEER. This CDR3 region has 16 residues. Trimming stripped 3 bases from V and 8 bases from J, with 22 bases between. The CDR3 DNA sequence: TGCGCCAGCAGCCAGGCGCAGGGCCGCGGGGAGCGGGGCTACACCTTC. Encoded protein: CASSQAQGRGERGYTF.

This chain links TRBV6-5 with TRBJ1-6, with D tentatively TRBD1 (6 bases). V was trimmed by 7 bases and J by 6 bases, leaving 16 bases between them. The CDR3 is made up of 15 amino acids. Germline loops: CDR1 MNHEY, CDR2 SVGAGI. The CDR3 nucleotides are TGTGCCAGCATCGACGGGGGACAACGTAATTCACCCCTCCACTTT. Protein: CASIDGGQRNSPLHF.

This chain uses TRBV29-1 with TRBJ2-3; TRBD1 matches 10 bases. J lost 0 bases, V lost 8 bases, and 14 bases had no gene match. The CDR3 contains 17 residues. Germline V CDR1 and CDR2: SQVTM, ANQGSEA. The CDR3 region has the DNA TGCAGCCTGACACCGGGACAGGGGACACCGAGCACAGATACGCAGTATTTT. Translated: CSLTPGQGTPSTDTQYF.

The chain combines TRBV7-9 with TRBJ2-5, with D perhaps matching TRBD1 (5 bases). This CDR3 comprises 15 residues. Germline CDR1 SEHNR, CDR2 FQNEAQ (reference sequence). Trimming removed 3 bases at V and 5 bases at J, with 16 bases between. This CDR3 is CASSLRHPAGETQYF. CDR3 nucleotide sequence: TGTGCCAGCAGCTTGAGACACCCTGCAGGGGAGACCCAGTACTTC.

This chain connects TRBV13 to TRBJ2-7, with 8 positions matching TRBD1. CDR3 length: 13 amino acids. Germline V CDR1 and CDR2: PRHDT, FYEKMQ (reference sequence). V lost 5 bases to trimming and J lost 6 bases; unmatched junction nucleotides: 6. The chain's CDR3 is CASSLGQGVEQYF. The CDR3 nucleotides read TGTGCCAGCAGCCTCGGACAGGGAGTCGAGCAGTACTTC.

The chain combines TRBV30 with TRBJ2-3; D ambiguous. The CDR3 consists of 14 residues. From germline, CDR1 is GTSNPN and CDR2 SVGIG (reference sequence). The V end lost 0 bases, the J end lost 0 bases, and 7 bases lay between the germline ends. The CDR3 loop is CAWSVRGSTDTQYF. The DNA of the CDR3 is TGTGCCTGGAGTGTACGTGGGAGCACAGATACGCAGTATTTT. Full variable domain (rest looked up from reference TRBV30 and TRBJ2-3): SQTIHQWPATLVQPVGSPLSLECTVEGTSNPNLYWYRQAAGRGLQLLFYSVGIGQISSEVPQNLSASRPQDRQFILSSKKLLLSDSGFYLCAWSVRGSTDTQYFGPGTRLTVL.

As for this clone: This sample also contains other DNA sequences that code for the same CDR3. The chain employs TRBV18 and TRBJ1-1, with TRBD1 identical over 8 bases. V was pared by 3 bases and J by 1 base, with 1 base of the junction left unmatched. Looked up from germline, CDR1 is KGHSH and CDR2 is LQKENI. The CDR3 has 14 amino acids. Here the CDR3 DNA reads TGTGCCAGCTCACCTGGGACAGGGAACACTGAAGCTTTCTTT. Protein product: CASSPGTGNTEAFF.

DNA for the CDR3: TGTGCCAGCAGCTTGAGTACGGGAATAGTAATGAACACTGAAGCTTTCTTT. It is translated as CASSLSTGIVMNTEAFF. The V gene is TRBV7-9, the J gene TRBJ1-1, with D uncertain. V lost 3 bases and J 0 bases, leaving 17 bases between the germline ends. Germline V gene lookup returns CDR1 SEHNR and CDR2 FQNEAQ (reference sequence). CDR3 length: 17 residues.

V usage is TRBV4-1 and J usage is TRBJ1-6, with D possibly being TRBD1 (5 bases). V lost 1 base and J 2 bases, leaving 18 bases between the germline ends. CDR1 is MGHRA, CDR2 YSYEKL, per germline. The CDR3 has 19 residues. DNA for the CDR3: TGCGCCAGCAGCCAAGGGAATACGAGGGGTCGGACCTATAATTCACCCCTCCACTTT. Amino acids: CASSQGNTRGRTYNSPLHF.

This chain connects TRBV14 to TRBJ2-1; D assignment may be TRBD1 or TRBD2 (5 bases each). CDR3 length: 11 residues. V was pared by 9 bases and J by 8 bases, with 11 bases between. The germline CDR1 and CDR2 sequences are SGHDN and FVKESK. The CDR3 coding sequence is TGTGCCAGGAGGGGAGAGGATGAGCAGTTCTTC. It translates to CARRGEDEQFF.

The V gene is TRBV11-2, the J gene TRBJ2-7; 8 bases line up with TRBD1. The junction had 6 bases not matched to a gene; V was cut back by 5 bases and J by 3 bases. Germline assignment: CDR1 SGHAT and CDR2 FQNNGV. CDR3 length equals 14 residues. The CDR3 sequence is CASSSNRGVYEQYF. CDR3 in DNA: TGTGCCAGCAGCAGTAACAGGGGGGTCTACGAGCAGTACTTC. Based on the CDR3 plus reference TRBV11-2 and TRBJ2-7, the full variable domain is EAGVAQSPRYKIIEKRQSVAFWCNPISGHATLYWYQQILGQGPKLLIQFQNNGVVDDSQLPKDRFSAERLKGVDSTLKIQPAKLEDSAVYLCASSSNRGVYEQYFGPGTRLTVT.

J is TRBJ2-7 and V is TRBV3-1 (or the pseudogene TRBV3-2), with D tentatively TRBD2 (5 bases). V was pared by 2 bases and J by 9 bases, with 14 bases between. The germline CDR1 and CDR2 sequences are LGHDT and YNNKEL (reference sequence). The CDR3 length is 13 residues. For the CDR3, the DNA is TGTGCCAGCAGCCAATCTGGACTGCTCGGGCAGTACTTC. Translation gives CASSQSGLLGQYF.

The gene calls are TRBV9 and TRBJ1-5; D is unclear. Trimming shortened V by 4 bases and J by 8 bases, and 13 bases separated the two germline ends. This CDR3 is built from 13 residues. Looked up from germline, CDR1 is SGDLS and CDR2 is YYNGEE. The CDR3 protein is CASSKNTREPQHF. For the CDR3, the DNA is TGTGCCAGCAGCAAGAATACCCGGGAGCCCCAGCATTTT.

This CDR3 reads CASSENPGLNTEAFF. The CDR3 nucleotides read TGTGCCAGCAGTGAAAACCCAGGATTGAACACTGAAGCTTTCTTT. This chain links TRBV2 with TRBJ1-1; no clear D gene. Germline CDR1 and CDR2: SNHLY and FYNNEI. This CDR3 is 15 amino acids long. Deletions cut 2 bases from V and 0 bases from J, with 10 bases between.

V gene TRBV7-6 combines with J gene TRBJ2-2, with a possible D match to TRBD1 (6 bases). Per germline, CDR1 SGHVS and CDR2 FNYEAQ. The CDR3 runs 15 residues. With 2 bases removed from V and 6 bases from J, the gap between germline ends came to 13 bases. This CDR3 is CASSLITGRPGELFF. The CDR3 region has the DNA TGTGCCAGCAGCTTAATAACAGGGCGGCCCGGGGAGCTGTTTTTT.

The J gene is TRBJ2-5, the V gene TRBV5-6; 14 bases match TRBD2. With V trimmed by 4 bases and J by 5 bases, 16 bases remained unmatched. Germline V CDR1 and CDR2: SGHDT, YYEEEE. The CDR3 loop spans 19 amino acids. The CDR3 region has the DNA TGTGCCAGCAGCACCAGACTAGCGGGGGGGTTTTCTCGATGGGAGACCCAGTACTTC. Translated, it gives CASSTRLAGGFSRWETQYF.

This chain joins TRBV7-9 and TRBJ1-2; 8 bases match TRBD1. Trimming at V came to 0 bases and at J to 2 bases, leaving 5 bases not matched to a gene. The germline gives CDR1 SEHNR, CDR2 FQNEAQ (reference sequence). This CDR3 has 16 amino acids. This CDR3 reads CASSLAPDRVNYGYTF. CDR3 sequence (DNA): TGTGCCAGCAGCTTAGCCCCGGACAGGGTGAACTATGGCTACACCTTC.

The V call is TRBV25-1, the J call TRBJ2-6; 7 positions match TRBD2. V lost 6 bases, J lost 2 bases, and 7 bases stayed unmatched. The CDR3 extends over 16 amino acids. Per the germline V gene, CDR1 is MGHDK and CDR2 is SYGVNS. For the CDR3, the DNA is TGTGCCAGCAGGCCGGGACTAAAGGCTGGGGCCAACGTCCTGACTTTC. The encoded protein is CASRPGLKAGANVLTF.

Regarding this clone: This sample also contains other DNA sequences that code for the same CDR3. The CDR3 nucleotides read TGTGCCAGTAGTCAGGGGGTCAACACTGAAGCTTTCTTT. This codes for CASSQGVNTEAFF. The chain recombines TRBV19 with TRBJ1-1; 7 bases are a match to TRBD1. Germline trimming cut 5 bases from V and 2 bases from J; bases unmatched to any gene: 2. CDR1 LNHDA and CDR2 SQIVND come from the germline V gene (reference sequence). The length of the CDR3 is 13 residues.

V gene TRBV11-2 combines with J gene TRBJ2-3; TRBD1 matches at 9 bases. CDR3 length equals 16 residues. Germline values: CDR1 SGHAT, CDR2 FQNNGV. Losses at the gene ends were 1 base for V and 3 bases for J; bases not matched to a gene: 5. The CDR3 loop reads CASSLGGTGKTDTQYF. As DNA, the CDR3 is TGTGCCAGCAGCTTAGGGGGGACAGGGAAAACAGATACGCAGTATTTT.

This chain uses TRBV6-5 with TRBJ2-7, with D possibly TRBD1 on 5 matching bases. The CDR3 is 12 residues long. CDR1 is MNHEY and CDR2 is SVGAGI in the germline V gene. In DNA form, the CDR3 reads TGTGTCTCATCCGGACATACCTACGAGCAGTACTTC. Protein product: CVSSGHTYEQYF.